This T cell receptor beta chain was observed in a study of shared clonotypes between healthy human individuals (dated by TCRdb to between 2020 and 2021). About the full investigation: Three men and two women, aged 18 to 49 years, made up the cohort. For each donor, three plates each were used for CD4 naive and CD4 memory, two plates were used for CD8 naive, and one plate was used for CD8 memory. The study deeply sequenced blood TCR repertoires of five healthy adults to estimate repertoire size and the extent of clonotype sharing between individuals. To increase sequencing depth and limit assay-specific biases, TCR repertoire library preparation and sequencing were carried out by different laboratories using diverse techniques. Each donor's leukapheresis produced roughly between roughly 0.9 and 9 billion PBMCs.

This clone was detected only once. Its antigen is currently not known. No base-level quality is on record; no much larger clone is a single base apart. CD8 naive samples were CD45RO-negative cells positively selected for CCR7, giving a CD45RA+CCR7+ population that excluded TemRA cells. Healthy HIV-negative adults with no recently reported acute infections or vaccinations were included as donors. Every donor was a Caucasian adult residing in Nashville, Tennessee, USA. Blood was obtained by leukapheresis, after which PBMCs were separated by Ficoll-Histopaque density gradient centrifugation and cryopreserved in liquid nitrogen vapor phase. Analytical flow cytometry was used to check the purity and quantity of every magnetically sorted T cell population. Genomic DNA was isolated from every sorted fraction and measured by UV absorbance on a Nanodrop 2000c. The germline V gene yields MNHNS for CDR1 and SASEGT for CDR2. Counted from cysteine to phenylalanine, this CDR3 has 14 amino acids. Only the CDR3 region is kept as DNA, spanning 42 bases read in frame from base 1. The junction shows trimming of 6 bases on V and 2 bases on J, and the gene matches do not reach 7 bases of it.

Using the deep immunoSEQ assay, multiplex PCR amplified TCR CDR3 regions from genomic DNA. For each cell subset, the extracted genomic DNA was distributed evenly across all wells of several immunoSEQ 96-well plates, and each plate served as one replicate. For sorted subsets, about 220 ng of genomic DNA, equivalent to 30,000 or so T cell genomes, went into each replicate PCR. The purified libraries were quantified using a Qubit 3.0 fluorometer, sized with a Bioanalyzer 2100, and then quantified again using the KAPA Library Quantification kit. A separate single-read 150-cycle Illumina NextSeq 550 flow cell was used to sequence each immunoSEQ 96-well plate. The paper's data handling went like this. Because the immunoSEQ output held only junctional sequences and lacked quality scores, the filtering could not match the filtering applied to full-length reads. To assign V/J genes and CDR3, sequences were annotated against IMGT germline references using PyIR, a Python wrapper for IgBLAST v1.9. Reads with weak V/J assignments (E-value above 1e-6), missing CDR3, stop codons, out-of-frame junctions, or ambiguous translated residues were removed. V3J clonotypes were defined as sequences sharing the same inferred V gene, J gene, and CDR3 amino acid sequence. The percentage overlap between two repertoires was calculated by dividing the number of shared unique clonotypes by the size of the smaller repertoire. Repertoire richness was assessed with RTK rarefaction, the Chao1 estimator, and Recon v2.1 estimates of unobserved clonotypes. Generation probabilities were computed with OLGA for all TCRbeta clonotypes obtained by the gDNA method from a few donors. As stored in TCRdb, this immuneACCESS dataset retains in-frame rearrangements with V and J assigned. A fraction of the clones does not appear; measured against another copy, unresolved V genes explain less than half of the discrepancy, and the remainder lacks a known reason. The DNA was the basis for D and trimming; V, J and clone size are from that table. The sample table records about 1.9 million clones; 90% to 95% of these occur just once. Roughly 1.7% of the sample rests with the top ten.

Overall study results and their limits: Pairwise subsampling indicated that sequencing depth was expected to affect the degree of clonotype sharing among donors. Compared with non-shared clonotypes, the clonotypes found in all four sorted-subset donors had higher generation probabilities. Naive subsets generally had larger estimated clonotype richness than memory subsets. Even with the large sequencing depth, rarefaction of the sorted-subset datasets indicated that sequencing was incomplete. When a handful of donors were compared, the shared fraction of clonotypes was 5% to 6.5% for naive CD4, 3% to 4% for naive CD8, 2.3% for memory CD4, and approximately 0.4% for memory CD8. Sampling was restricted to blood, and TCR repertoires in tissues likely differ from the TCR repertoires found in blood. The small number of donors limited the genetic and exposure-history diversity represented.

Sequenced input: naive CD8+ T cells from PBMCs. The sample's cell subset or site label, decoded: CD45RA+CCR7+. The chain links TRBV6-1 with TRBJ2-7, and TRBD2 matches 7 of the central bases. The clonotype was recovered from a man aged 18 to 35 in good health. Some clones in this sample may be carry-over from other donors' samples. CDR3 protein: CASSPPSGAYEQYF. The base sequence is TGTGCCAGCAGCCCTCCTAGCGGTGCCTACGAGCAGTACTTC.